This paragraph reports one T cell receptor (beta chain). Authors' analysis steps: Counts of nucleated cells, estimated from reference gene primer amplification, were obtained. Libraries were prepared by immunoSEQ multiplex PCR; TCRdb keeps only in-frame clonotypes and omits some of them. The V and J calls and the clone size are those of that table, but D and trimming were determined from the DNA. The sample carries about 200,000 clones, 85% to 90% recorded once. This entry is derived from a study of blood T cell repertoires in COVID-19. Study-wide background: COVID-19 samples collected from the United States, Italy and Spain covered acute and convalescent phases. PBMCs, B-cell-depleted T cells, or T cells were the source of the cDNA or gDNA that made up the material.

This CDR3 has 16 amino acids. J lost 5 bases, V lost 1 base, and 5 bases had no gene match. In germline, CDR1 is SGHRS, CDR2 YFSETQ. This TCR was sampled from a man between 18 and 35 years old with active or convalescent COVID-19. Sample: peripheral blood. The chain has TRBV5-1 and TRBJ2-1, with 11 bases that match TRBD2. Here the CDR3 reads CASSLLLAGGNNEQFF. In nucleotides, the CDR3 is TGCGCCAGCAGCTTGCTCCTAGCGGGGGGTAACAATGAGCAGTTCTTC.